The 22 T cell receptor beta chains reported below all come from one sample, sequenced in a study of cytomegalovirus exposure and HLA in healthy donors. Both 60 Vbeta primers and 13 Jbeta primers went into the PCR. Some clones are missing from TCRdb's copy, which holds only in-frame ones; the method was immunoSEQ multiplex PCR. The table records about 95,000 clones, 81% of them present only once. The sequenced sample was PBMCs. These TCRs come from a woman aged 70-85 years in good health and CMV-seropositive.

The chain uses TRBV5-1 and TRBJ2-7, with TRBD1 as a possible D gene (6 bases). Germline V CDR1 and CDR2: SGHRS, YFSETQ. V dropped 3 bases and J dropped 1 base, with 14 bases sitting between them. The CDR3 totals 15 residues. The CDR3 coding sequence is TGCGCCAGCAGCTACAATACAGGGACATCCTACGAGCAGTACTTC. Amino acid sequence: CASSYNTGTSYEQYF.

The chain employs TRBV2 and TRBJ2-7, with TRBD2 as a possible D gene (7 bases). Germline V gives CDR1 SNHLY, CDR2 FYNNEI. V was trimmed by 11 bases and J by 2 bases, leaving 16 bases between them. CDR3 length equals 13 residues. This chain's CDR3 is CARRGGSPYEQYF. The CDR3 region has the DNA TGTGCCCGGAGGGGGGGGAGCCCCTACGAGCAGTACTTC.

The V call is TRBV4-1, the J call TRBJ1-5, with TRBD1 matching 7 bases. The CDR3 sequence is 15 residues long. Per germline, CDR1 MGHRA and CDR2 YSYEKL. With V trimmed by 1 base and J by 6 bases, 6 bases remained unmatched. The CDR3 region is CASSQVEGAGQPQHF. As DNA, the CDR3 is TGCGCCAGCAGCCAAGTTGAGGGGGCTGGTCAGCCCCAGCATTTT.

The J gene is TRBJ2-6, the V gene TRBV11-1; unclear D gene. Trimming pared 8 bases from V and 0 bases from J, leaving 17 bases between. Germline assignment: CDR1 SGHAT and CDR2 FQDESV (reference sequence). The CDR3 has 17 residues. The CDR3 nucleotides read TGTGCCAGCTCGGCAGGCCACTCAACCTCTGGGGCCAACGTCCTGACTTTC. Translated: CASSAGHSTSGANVLTF.

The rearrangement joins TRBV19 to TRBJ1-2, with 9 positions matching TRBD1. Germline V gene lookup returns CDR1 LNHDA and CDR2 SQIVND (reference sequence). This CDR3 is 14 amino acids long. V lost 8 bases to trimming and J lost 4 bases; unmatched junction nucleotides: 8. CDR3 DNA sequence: TGTGCCAGTGGTCCGGGACAGGGACTCTATGGCTACACCTTC. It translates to CASGPGQGLYGYTF.

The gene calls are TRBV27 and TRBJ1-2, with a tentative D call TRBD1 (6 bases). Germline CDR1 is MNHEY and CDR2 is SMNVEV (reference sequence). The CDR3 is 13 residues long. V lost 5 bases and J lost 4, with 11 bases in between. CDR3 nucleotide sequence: TGTGCCAGCAGTATCTTACAGGGCTATGGCTACACCTTC. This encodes CASSILQGYGYTF.

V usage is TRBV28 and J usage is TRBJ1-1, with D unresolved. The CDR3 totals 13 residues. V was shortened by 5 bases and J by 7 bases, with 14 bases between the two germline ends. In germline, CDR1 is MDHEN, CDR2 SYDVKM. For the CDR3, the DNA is TGTGCCAGCAGTCCCAGTCTTCGCAGTGAAGCTTTCTTT. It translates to CASSPSLRSEAFF.

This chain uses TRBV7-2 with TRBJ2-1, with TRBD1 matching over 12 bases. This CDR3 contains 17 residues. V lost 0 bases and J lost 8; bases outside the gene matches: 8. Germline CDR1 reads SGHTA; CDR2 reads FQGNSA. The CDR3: CASSLASGQGARYEQFF. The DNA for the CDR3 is TGTGCCAGCAGCTTAGCGTCGGGACAGGGGGCTAGATATGAGCAGTTCTTC.

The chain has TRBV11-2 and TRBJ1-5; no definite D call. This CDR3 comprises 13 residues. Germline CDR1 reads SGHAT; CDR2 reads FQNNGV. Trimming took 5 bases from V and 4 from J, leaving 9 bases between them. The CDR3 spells CASSLYENQPQHF. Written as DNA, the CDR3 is TGTGCCAGCAGCCTGTATGAGAATCAGCCCCAGCATTTT.

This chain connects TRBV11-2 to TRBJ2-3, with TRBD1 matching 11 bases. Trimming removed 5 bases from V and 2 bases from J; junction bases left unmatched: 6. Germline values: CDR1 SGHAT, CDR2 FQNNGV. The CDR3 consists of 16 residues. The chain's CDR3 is CASSPGQGALTDTQYF. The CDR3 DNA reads TGTGCCAGCAGCCCCGGACAGGGGGCCCTCACAGATACGCAGTATTTT.

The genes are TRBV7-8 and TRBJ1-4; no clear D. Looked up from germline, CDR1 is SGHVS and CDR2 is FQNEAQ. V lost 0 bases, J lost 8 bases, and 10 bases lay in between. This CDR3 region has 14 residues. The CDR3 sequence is CASSLANSWEKLFF. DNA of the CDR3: TGTGCCAGCAGCTTAGCGAACAGTTGGGAAAAACTGTTTTTT.

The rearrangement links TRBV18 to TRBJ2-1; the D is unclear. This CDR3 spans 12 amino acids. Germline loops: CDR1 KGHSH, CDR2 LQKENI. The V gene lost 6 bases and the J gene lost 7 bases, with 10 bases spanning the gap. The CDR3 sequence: CASSPQWNEQFF. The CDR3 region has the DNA TGTGCCAGCTCCCCTCAGTGGAATGAGCAGTTCTTC.

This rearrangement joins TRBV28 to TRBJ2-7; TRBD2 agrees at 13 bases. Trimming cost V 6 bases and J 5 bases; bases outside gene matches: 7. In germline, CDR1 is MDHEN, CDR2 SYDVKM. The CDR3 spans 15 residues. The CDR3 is CASSSRTSGSHEQYF. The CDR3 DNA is TGTGCCAGCAGCTCCCGGACTAGCGGGAGTCACGAGCAGTACTTC.

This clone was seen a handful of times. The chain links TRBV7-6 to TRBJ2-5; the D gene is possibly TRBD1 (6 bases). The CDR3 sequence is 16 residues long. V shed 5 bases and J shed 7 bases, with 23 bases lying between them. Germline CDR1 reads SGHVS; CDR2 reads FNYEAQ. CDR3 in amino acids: CASSPNPGQKLGTQYF. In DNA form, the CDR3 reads TGTGCCAGCAGCCCCAACCCGGGACAAAAACTAGGGACCCAGTACTTC.

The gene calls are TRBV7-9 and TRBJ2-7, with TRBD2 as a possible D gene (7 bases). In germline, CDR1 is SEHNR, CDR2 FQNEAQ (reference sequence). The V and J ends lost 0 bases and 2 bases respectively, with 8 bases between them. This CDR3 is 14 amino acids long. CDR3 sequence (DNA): TGTGCCAGCAGCTTAGCCGGGGGGCCCTACGAGCAGTACTTC. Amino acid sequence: CASSLAGGPYEQYF.

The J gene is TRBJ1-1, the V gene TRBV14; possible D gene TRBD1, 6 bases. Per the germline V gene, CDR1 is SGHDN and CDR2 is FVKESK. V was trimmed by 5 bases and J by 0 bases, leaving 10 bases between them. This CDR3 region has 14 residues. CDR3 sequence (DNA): TGTGCCAGCAGCATATGGGACATGAACACTGAAGCTTTCTTT. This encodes CASSIWDMNTEAFF.

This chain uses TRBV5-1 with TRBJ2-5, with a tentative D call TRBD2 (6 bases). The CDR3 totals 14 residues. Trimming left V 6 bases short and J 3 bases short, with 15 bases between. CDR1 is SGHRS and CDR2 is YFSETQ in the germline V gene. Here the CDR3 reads CASTRRGGEETQYF. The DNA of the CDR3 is TGCGCCAGCACGAGGAGGGGCGGTGAAGAGACCCAGTACTTC.

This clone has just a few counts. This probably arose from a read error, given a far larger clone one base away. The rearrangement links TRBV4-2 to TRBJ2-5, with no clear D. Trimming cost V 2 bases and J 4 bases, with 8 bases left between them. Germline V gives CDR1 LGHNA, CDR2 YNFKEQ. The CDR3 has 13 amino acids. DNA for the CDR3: TGTGCCAGCAGCCAATGGCCGGGAGAGACCCAGTACTTC. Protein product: CASSQWPGETQYF.

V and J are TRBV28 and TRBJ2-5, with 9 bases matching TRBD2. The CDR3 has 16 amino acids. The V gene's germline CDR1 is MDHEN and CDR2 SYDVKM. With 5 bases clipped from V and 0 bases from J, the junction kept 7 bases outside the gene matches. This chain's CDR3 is CASSVPSGKYQETQYF. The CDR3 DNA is TGTGCCAGCAGTGTCCCTAGCGGGAAGTACCAAGAGACCCAGTACTTC.

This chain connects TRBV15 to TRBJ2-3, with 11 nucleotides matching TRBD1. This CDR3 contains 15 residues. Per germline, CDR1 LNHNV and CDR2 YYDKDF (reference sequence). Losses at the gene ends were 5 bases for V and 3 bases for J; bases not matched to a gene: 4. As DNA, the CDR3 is TGTGCCACCAGCGGCCGGGACAGGGGGACAGATACGCAGTATTTT. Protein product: CATSGRDRGTDTQYF.

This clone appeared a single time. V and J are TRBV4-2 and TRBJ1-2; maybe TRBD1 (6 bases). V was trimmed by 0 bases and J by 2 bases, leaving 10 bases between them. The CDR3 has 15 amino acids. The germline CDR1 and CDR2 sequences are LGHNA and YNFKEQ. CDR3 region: CASSQDSQGNYGYTF. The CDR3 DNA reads TGTGCCAGCAGCCAAGATTCCCAGGGGAACTATGGCTACACCTTC.

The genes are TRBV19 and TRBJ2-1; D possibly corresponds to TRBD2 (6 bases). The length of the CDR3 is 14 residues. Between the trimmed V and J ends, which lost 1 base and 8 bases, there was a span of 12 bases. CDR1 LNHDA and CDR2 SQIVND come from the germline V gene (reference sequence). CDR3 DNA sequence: TGTGCCAGTAGTATAGCGAGGCGGAGGGATGAGCAGTTCTTC. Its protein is CASSIARRRDEQFF. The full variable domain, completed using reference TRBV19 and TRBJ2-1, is DGGITQSPKYLFRKEGQNVTLSCEQNLNHDAMYWYRQDPGQGLRLIYYSQIVNDFQKGDIAEGYSVSREKKESFPLTVTSAQKNPTAFYLCASSIARRRDEQFFGPGTRLTVL.